The 6 T cell receptor beta chains listed next were all sequenced from one sample in a study of long-term antiretroviral therapy in people with HIV. The immunoSEQ assay was v3.0, run at survey level. The repertoire was sequenced with immunoSEQ multiplex PCR; TCRdb's copy has only in-frame clones and lacks some. The data hold about 35,000 clones, with approximately 75% observed a single time. Sequenced here: unsorted PBMCs, sampled 3 years after starting antiretroviral therapy. The receptors stem from a man aged 50-60 years with HIV.

The chain has TRBV5-1 and TRBJ2-6; D is unclear. The CDR3 spans 12 residues. V shed 5 bases and J shed 9 bases, with 9 bases lying between them. CDR1 is SGHRS, CDR2 YFSETQ, per germline. Here the CDR3 reads CASRSDNNVLTF. Written as DNA, the CDR3 is TGCGCCAGCAGGTCCGACAACAACGTCCTGACTTTC.

The V call is TRBV7-3, the J call TRBJ2-3; D assignment may be TRBD1 or TRBD2 (5 bases each). The CDR3 covers 14 residues. Trimming took 3 bases from V and 2 from J, leaving 9 bases between them. Germline V gene sequence: CDR1 SGHTA, CDR2 FQGTGA. CDR3 sequence: CASSFTGPTDTQYF. CDR3 nucleotides: TGTGCCAGCAGCTTCACGGGACCCACAGATACGCAGTATTTT.

The chain couples TRBV6-6 to TRBJ1-6; perhaps TRBD1 as D (6 bases). V was pared by 5 bases and J by 7 bases, with 12 bases between. In germline, CDR1 is MNHNY, CDR2 SVGAGI (reference sequence). The CDR3 runs 14 residues. The CDR3 is CASSRQEINSPLHF. The DNA of the CDR3 is TGTGCCAGCAGTCGACAGGAAATAAATTCACCCCTCCACTTT.

V gene TRBV6-1 combines with J gene TRBJ2-7, with D tentatively TRBD1 or TRBD2 (6 bases each). The CDR3 extends over 14 amino acids. Between the trimmed V and J ends, which lost 1 base and 4 bases, there was a span of 11 bases. CDR1 MNHNS and CDR2 SASEGT come from the germline V gene. The CDR3 bases are TGTGCCAGCAGTGAAGGCAGGGGAGGTTACGAGCAGTACTTC. Translating it yields CASSEGRGGYEQYF.

The J gene is TRBJ2-2, the V gene TRBV7-6; 8 bases agree with TRBD2. The V gene's germline CDR1 is SGHVS and CDR2 FNYEAQ. The CDR3 loop spans 15 amino acids. V lost 4 bases and J lost 0; bases outside the gene matches: 1. CDR3 in DNA: TGTGCCAGCAGCTCGGGACTAGCGAACACCGGGGAGCTGTTTTTT. It translates to CASSSGLANTGELFF.

The gene calls are TRBV19 and TRBJ2-2; the D is unclear. CDR3 length equals 15 residues. Germline lookup yields CDR1 LNHDA and CDR2 SQIVND (reference sequence). The V end lost 0 bases, the J end lost 3 bases, and 8 bases lay between the germline ends. DNA for the CDR3: TGTGCCAGTAGTATAGATCCCTTAGACACCGGGGAGCTGTTTTTT. Protein product: CASSIDPLDTGELFF.